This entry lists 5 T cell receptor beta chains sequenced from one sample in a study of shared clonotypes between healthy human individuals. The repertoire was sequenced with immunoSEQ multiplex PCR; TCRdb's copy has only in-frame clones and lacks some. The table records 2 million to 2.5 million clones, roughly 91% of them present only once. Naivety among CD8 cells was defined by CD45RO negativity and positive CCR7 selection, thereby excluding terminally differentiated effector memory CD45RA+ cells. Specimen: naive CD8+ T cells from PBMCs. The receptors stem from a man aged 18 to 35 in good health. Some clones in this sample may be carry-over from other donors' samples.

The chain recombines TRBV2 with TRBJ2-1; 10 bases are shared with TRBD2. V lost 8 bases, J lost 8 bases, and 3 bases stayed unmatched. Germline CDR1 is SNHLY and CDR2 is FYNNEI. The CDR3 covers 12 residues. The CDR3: CASGGLADEQFF. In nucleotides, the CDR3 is TGTGCCAGCGGCGGACTAGCGGATGAGCAGTTCTTC.

CDR3 sequence reads: CAIRDRGQPQHF. DNA for the CDR3: TGTGCCATCAGGGATAGGGGGCAGCCCCAGCATTTT. V usage is TRBV10-3 and J usage is TRBJ1-5; D might be TRBD1 (6 bases). The CDR3 length is 12 residues. The V and J ends lost 6 bases and 7 bases respectively, with 10 bases between them. Germline CDR1 and CDR2: ENHRY and SYGVKD.

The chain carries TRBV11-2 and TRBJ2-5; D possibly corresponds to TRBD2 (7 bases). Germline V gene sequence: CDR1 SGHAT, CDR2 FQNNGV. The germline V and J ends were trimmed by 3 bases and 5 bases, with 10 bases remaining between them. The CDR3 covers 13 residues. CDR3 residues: CASSFEGGETQYF. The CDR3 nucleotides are TGTGCCAGCAGCTTTGAGGGGGGGGAGACCCAGTACTTC. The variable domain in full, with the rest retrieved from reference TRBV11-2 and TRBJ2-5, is EAGVAQSPRYKIIEKRQSVAFWCNPISGHATLYWYQQILGQGPKLLIQFQNNGVVDDSQLPKDRFSAERLKGVDSTLKIQPAKLEDSAVYLCASSFEGGETQYFGPGTRLLVL.

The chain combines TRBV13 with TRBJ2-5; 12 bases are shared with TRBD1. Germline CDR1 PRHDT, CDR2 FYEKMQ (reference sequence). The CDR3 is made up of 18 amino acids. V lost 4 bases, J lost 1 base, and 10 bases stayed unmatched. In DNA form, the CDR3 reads TGTGCCAGCAGCTCGGTCCCGGGACAGGGGGCAGGCCAAGAGACCCAGTACTTC. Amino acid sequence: CASSSVPGQGAGQETQYF.

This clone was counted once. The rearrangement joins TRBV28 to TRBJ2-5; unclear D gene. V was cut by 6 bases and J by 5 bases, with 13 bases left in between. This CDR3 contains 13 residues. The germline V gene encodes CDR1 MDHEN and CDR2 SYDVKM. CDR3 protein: CASRSFARETQYF. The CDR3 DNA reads TGTGCCAGCAGGTCTTTTGCGAGGGAGACCCAGTACTTC.